The source of this T cell receptor (beta chain) is a study of blood T cell repertoires in COVID-19. On the study more broadly: COVID-19 samples collected from the United States, Italy and Spain covered acute and convalescent phases. Sources were T cells, B-cell-depleted T cells, or PBMCs; the material itself was cDNA or gDNA.

Germline lookup yields CDR1 SNHLY and CDR2 FYNNEI. CDR3 length: 14 residues. V lost 6 bases and J 7 bases, leaving 13 bases between the germline ends. As processed by the authors: Amplified reference gene primers provided the basis for estimating nucleated cell counts. Some clones are missing from TCRdb's copy, which holds only in-frame ones; the method was immunoSEQ multiplex PCR. The DNA gave D and trimming, while V, J and clone size come from that table. The profile shows more than 75,000 clones, roughly 80% of them singletons. The clonotype was recovered from a woman aged 80 or older with active or convalescent COVID-19. The specimen sequenced was peripheral blood. The chain links TRBV2 to TRBJ1-6; D is possibly TRBD1 (5 bases). CDR3 protein: CASSPTAGNSPLHF. CDR3 coding DNA: TGTGCCAGCAGCCCGACAGCCGGGAATTCACCCCTCCACTTT.